This T cell receptor beta chain was recovered during a study of T cell clones after liver transplantation. TCRdb's table, derived via immunoSEQ multiplex PCR, lists solely in-frame clones and lacks some. Of 55,000 to 75,000 clones listed, about 70% were seen once; the top ten hold 2.8%. Trimming removed 0 bases at V and 11 bases at J, with 12 bases between. The CDR3 is 14 amino acids. In germline, CDR1 is SGDLS, CDR2 YYNGEE. Findings and limits, study-wide: Post-transplant, graft-donor-reactive CD4 TCRbeta sequences in blood dropped significantly in most of the 8 subjects.

Points on this clone: Its cognate antigen is unknown.

The chain employs TRBV9 and TRBJ1-6; D unclear. This material consisted of CD4+ T cells from blood, taken at the roughly 15-month timepoint. The clonotype was recovered from a human patient who received a liver transplant. The graft donor may have contributed some T cells. The CDR3 is CASSVGGVYTPLHF. As DNA, the CDR3 is TGTGCCAGCAGCGTAGGTGGGGTATACACACCCCTCCACTTT.